The present T cell receptor beta chain was sequenced within a study of blood T cell repertoires in COVID-19. In the study overall: Samples came from the United States, Italy and Spain, spanning acute and convalescent COVID-19. The cDNA or gDNA used as material had been derived from T cells, B-cell-depleted T cells, or PBMCs.

In the source study's methods: Reference gene primer amplification gave nucleated cell count estimates. Generated by immunoSEQ multiplex PCR, the TCRdb table keeps only in-frame clones and is missing some. V and J calls and clone size are given by that table; D and trimming were obtained from the DNA. Of 150,000 to 200,000 clones listed, roughly 90% are singletons. In germline, CDR1 is MDHEN, CDR2 SYDVKM. The CDR3 is 13 amino acids. After removal of 8 bases from V and 6 bases from J, the junction contained 9 bases not matched to a gene. The chain recombines TRBV28 with TRBJ1-2, with TRBD1 identical over 7 bases. Sample: peripheral blood. The source of this sequence is a man aged 50 to 60 with acute or convalescent COVID-19. CDR3 in amino acids: CASGPGQDDGYTF. The CDR3 coding sequence is TGTGCCAGCGGACCAGGACAGGACGATGGCTACACCTTC.